Only a few counts were recorded for the clone carrying this T cell receptor beta chain. What it binds is not known. These data come from a study of blood T cells in healthy people across ages. Study-wide points: Possibly confounding the expanded clonotype changes was the fact that donor CMV status was unknown. In these data, TCR beta diversity tracked strongly with naive T cell percentage.

The use of a sample-barcoded 5' primer and a J-beta primer mix characterized a second PCR of about 7 to 12 cycles. A tag from a template-switch adaptor with 12 random nucleotides marked each cDNA molecule. A single record per CDR3 protein comes from TCRdb applying MiXCR to the 5' RACE reads. Of 1,800,000 or so distinct CDR3 sequences listed, approximately 40% are singletons. Researchers report isolating at least 7 million PBMCs per sample. Sequencing used blood. This receptor was identified in a human donor in good health.

The CDR3 DNA sequence: TGTGCCAGCAGTGAAGGGCCAGGTTCCCTCCATGAGCAGTTCTTC. This gives the protein CASSEGPGSLHEQFF. The chain couples TRBV6-1 to TRBJ2-1; no definite D call. Per germline, CDR1 MNHNS and CDR2 SASEGT. V lost 1 base and J 8 bases, leaving 15 bases between the germline ends. The CDR3 contains 15 residues.